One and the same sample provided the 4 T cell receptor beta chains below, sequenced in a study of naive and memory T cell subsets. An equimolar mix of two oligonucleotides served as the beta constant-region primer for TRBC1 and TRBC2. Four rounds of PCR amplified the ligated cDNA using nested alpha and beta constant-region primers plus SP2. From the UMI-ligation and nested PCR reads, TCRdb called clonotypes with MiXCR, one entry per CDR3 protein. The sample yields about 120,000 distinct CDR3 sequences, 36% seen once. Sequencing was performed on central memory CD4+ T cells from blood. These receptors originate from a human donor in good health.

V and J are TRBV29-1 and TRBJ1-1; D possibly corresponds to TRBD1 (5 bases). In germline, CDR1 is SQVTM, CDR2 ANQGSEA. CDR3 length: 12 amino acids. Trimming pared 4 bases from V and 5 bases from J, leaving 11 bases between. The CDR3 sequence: CSVVEGRTEAFF. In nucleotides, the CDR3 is TGCAGCGTTGTAGAGGGACGGACTGAAGCTTTCTTT.

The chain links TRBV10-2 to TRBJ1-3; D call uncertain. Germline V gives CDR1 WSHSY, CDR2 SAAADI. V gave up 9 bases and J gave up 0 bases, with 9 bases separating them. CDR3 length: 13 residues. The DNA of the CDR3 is TGCGCCAGTTCGGGGTCCTCTGGAAACACCATATATTTT. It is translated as CASSGSSGNTIYF.

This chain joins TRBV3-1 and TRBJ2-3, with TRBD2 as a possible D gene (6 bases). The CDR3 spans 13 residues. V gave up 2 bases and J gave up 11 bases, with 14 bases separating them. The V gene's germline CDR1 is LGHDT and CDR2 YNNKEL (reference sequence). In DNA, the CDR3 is TGTGCCAGCAGCCAACGAGAGGCCGGGGGGCAGTATTTT. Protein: CASSQREAGGQYF.

The CDR3 DNA sequence: TGTGCCAGCAGCTTTATCGACAGGGGGACAGATGGCTACACCTTC. This encodes CASSFIDRGTDGYTF. This chain joins TRBV5-6 and TRBJ1-2, with 9 bases fitting TRBD1. Germline trimming cut 2 bases from V and 6 bases from J; bases unmatched to any gene: 8. Germline V CDR1 and CDR2: SGHDT, YYEEEE. The CDR3 has 15 amino acids.